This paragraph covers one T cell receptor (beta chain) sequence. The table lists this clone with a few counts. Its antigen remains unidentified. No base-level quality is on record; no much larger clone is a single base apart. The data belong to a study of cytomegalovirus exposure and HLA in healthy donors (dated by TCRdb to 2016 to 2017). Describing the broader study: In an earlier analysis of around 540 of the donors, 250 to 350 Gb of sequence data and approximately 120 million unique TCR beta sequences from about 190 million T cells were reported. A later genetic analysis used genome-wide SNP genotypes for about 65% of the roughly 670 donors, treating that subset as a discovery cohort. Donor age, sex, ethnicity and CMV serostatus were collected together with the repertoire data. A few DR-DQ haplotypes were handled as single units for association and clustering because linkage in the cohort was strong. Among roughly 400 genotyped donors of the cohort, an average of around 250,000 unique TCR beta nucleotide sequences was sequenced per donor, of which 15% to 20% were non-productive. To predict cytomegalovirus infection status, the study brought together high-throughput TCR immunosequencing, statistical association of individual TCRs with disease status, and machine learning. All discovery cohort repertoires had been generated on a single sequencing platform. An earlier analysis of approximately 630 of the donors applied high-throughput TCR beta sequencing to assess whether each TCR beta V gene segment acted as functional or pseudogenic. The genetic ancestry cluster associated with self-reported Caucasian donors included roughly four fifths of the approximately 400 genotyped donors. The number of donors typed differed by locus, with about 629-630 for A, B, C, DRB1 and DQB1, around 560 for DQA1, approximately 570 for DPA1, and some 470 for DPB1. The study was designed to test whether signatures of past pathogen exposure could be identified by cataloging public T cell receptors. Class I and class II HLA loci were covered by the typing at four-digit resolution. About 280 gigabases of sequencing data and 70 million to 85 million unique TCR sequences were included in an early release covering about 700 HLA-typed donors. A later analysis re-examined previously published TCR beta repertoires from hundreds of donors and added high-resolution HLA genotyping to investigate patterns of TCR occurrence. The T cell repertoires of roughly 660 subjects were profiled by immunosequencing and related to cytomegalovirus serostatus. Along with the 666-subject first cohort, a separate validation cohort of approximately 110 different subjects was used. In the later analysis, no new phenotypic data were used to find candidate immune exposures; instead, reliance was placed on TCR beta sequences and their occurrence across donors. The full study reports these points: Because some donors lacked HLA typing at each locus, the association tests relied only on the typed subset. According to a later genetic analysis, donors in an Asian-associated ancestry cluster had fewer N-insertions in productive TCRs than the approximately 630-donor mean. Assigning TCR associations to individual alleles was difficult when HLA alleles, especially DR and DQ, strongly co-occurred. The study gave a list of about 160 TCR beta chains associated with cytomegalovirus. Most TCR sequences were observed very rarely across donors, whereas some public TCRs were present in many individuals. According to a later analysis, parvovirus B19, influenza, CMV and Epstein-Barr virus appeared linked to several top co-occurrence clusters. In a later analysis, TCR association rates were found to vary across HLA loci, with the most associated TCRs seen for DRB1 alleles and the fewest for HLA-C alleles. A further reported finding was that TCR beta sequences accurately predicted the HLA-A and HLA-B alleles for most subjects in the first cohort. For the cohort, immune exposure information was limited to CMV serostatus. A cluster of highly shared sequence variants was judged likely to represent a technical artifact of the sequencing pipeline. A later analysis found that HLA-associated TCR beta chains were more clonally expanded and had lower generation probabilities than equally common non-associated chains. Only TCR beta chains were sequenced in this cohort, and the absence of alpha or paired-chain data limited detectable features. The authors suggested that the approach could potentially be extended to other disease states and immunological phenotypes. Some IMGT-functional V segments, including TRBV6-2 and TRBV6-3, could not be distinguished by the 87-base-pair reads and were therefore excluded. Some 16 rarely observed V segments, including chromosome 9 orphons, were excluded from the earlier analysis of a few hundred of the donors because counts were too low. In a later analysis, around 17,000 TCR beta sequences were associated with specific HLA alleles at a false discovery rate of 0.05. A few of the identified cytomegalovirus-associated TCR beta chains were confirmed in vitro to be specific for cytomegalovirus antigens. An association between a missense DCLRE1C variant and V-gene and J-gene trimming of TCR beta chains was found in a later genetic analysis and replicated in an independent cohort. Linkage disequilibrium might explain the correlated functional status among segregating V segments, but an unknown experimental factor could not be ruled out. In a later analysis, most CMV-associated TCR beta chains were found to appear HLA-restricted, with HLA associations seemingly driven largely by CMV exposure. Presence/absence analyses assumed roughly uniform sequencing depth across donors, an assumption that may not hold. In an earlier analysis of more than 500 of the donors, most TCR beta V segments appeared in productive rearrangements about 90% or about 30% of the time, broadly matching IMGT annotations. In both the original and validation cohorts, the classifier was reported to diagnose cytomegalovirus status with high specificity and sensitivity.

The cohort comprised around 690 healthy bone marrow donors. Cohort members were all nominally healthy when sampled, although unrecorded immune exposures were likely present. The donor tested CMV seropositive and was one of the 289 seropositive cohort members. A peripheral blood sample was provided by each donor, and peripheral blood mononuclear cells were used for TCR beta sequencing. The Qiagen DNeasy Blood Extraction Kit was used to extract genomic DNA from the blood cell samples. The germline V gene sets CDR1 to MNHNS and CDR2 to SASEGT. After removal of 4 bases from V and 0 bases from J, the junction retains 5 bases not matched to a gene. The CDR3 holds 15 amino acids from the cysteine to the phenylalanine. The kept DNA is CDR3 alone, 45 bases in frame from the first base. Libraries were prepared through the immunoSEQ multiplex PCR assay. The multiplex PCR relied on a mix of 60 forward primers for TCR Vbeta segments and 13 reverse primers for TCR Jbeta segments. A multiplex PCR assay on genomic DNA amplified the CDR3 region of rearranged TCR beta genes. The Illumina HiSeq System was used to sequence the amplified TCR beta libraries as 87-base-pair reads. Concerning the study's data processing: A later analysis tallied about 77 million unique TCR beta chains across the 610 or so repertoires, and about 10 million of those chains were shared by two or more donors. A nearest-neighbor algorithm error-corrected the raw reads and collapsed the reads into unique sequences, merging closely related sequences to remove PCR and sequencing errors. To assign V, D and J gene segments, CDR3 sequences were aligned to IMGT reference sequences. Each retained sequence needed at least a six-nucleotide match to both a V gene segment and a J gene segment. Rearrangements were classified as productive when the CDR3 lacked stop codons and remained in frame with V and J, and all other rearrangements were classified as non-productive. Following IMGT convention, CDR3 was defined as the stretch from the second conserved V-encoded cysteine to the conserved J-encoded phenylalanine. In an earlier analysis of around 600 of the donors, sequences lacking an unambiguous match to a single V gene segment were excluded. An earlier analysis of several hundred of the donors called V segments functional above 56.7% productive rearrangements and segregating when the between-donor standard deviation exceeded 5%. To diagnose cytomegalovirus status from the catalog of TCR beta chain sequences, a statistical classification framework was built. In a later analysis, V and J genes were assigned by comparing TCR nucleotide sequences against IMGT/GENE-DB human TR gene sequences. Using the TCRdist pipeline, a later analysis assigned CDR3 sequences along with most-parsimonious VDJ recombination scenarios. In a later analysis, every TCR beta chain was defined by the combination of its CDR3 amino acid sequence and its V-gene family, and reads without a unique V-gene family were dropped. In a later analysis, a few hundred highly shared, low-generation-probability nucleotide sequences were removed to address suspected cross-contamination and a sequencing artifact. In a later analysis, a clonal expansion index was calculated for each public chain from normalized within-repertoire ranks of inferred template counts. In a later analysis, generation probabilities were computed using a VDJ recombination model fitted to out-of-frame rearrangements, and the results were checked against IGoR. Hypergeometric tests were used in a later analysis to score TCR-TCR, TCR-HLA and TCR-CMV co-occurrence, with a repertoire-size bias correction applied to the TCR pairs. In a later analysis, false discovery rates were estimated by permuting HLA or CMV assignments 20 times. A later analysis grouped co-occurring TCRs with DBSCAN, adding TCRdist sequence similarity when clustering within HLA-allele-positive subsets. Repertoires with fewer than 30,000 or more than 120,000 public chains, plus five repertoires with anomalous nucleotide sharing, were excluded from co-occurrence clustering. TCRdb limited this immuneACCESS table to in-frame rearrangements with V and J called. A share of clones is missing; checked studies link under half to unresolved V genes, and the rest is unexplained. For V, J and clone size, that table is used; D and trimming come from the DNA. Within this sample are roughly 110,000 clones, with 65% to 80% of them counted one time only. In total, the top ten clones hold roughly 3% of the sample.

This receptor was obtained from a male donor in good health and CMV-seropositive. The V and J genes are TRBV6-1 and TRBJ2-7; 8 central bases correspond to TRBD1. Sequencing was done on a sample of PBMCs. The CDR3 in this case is CASSGGDRNSYEQYF. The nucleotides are TGTGCCAGCAGTGGGGGGGACAGGAACTCCTACGAGCAGTACTTC.